Sequencing of this T cell receptor beta chain was carried out in a study of cytomegalovirus exposure and HLA in healthy donors. Study details: Assignment to the Caucasian-associated ancestry cluster applied to over 70% of the approximately 370 genotyped donors.

A remark on this clone: The antigen is not known.

The PCR made use of 60 Vbeta and 13 Jbeta primers. Generated by immunoSEQ multiplex PCR, the TCRdb table keeps only in-frame clones and is missing some. Among 160,000 or so clones listed, 60% to 80% were seen once. The CDR3 covers 15 residues. Trimming stripped 9 bases from V and 3 bases from J, with 17 bases between. CDR1 and CDR2 from the germline V gene are LNHDA and SQIVND (reference sequence). Points from the study as a whole: By a later analysis, the bulk of CMV-associated TCR beta chains appeared HLA-restricted. The study had only CMV serostatus as immune exposure information. Reportedly, fewer N-insertions than the roughly 700-donor mean appeared in an Asian-associated ancestry cluster in a later analysis.

The chain is built from TRBV19 and TRBJ2-2; perhaps TRBD2 as D (5 bases). Sequencing was carried out using PBMCs. This TCR derives from a man aged 40-49 years in good health and CMV-seropositive. Here the CDR3 reads CASRRGVGDTGELFF. CDR3 coding DNA: TGTGCCAGCCGTCGGGGAGTCGGGGACACCGGGGAGCTGTTTTTT. Based on the CDR3 plus reference TRBV19 and TRBJ2-2, the full variable domain is DGGITQSPKYLFRKEGQNVTLSCEQNLNHDAMYWYRQDPGQGLRLIYYSQIVNDFQKGDIAEGYSVSREKKESFPLTVTSAQKNPTAFYLCASRRGVGDTGELFFGEGSRLTVL.